This TCR beta chain emerged from a study of blood T cell repertoires in COVID-19. The method was immunoSEQ multiplex PCR; TCRdb's version includes in-frame clones alone and lacks a portion of them. Of some 200,000 clones listed, 76% are singletons. The CDR3 loop spans 14 amino acids. Germline values: CDR1 LNHDA, CDR2 SQIVND (reference sequence). Trimming removed 9 bases at V and 2 bases at J, with 11 bases between. V gene TRBV19 combines with J gene TRBJ2-6; D perhaps matches TRBD1 (7 bases). This clonotype was sampled from a woman between 45 and 65 years old with active or convalescent COVID-19. Sequencing was done on a sample of peripheral blood. The CDR3 is CASGRGAGANVLTF. CDR3 nucleotide sequence: TGTGCCAGCGGCAGGGGGGCTGGGGCCAACGTCCTGACTTTC.